What follows is one TCR beta chain and its context. Repertoires were generated with immunoSEQ multiplex PCR, while TCRdb's copy carries only in-frame clones and drops some. The table shows approximately 80,000 clones, with about 90% occurring only once. Peripheral blood came from all dose cohorts at three timepoints. The data were obtained in a study of OX40 agonist ivuxolimab in advanced cancers. Study-level information: Patients received ivuxolimab, an agonistic anti-OX40 (CD134) antibody.

The V gene end was trimmed by 0 bases and the J gene end by 7 bases; junction bases not matched to a gene: 10. Looked up from germline, CDR1 is GTSNPN and CDR2 is SVGIG (reference sequence). The CDR3 totals 16 residues. The material was CD4+ or CD8+ T cells sorted from blood, obtained in a trial of the OX40 agonist ivuxolimab. The chain joins TRBV30 to TRBJ2-2; TRBD2 matches 8 bases. The receptor comes from an adult with an advanced solid tumor such as melanoma, head and neck, liver or kidney cancer. CDR3 DNA sequence: TGTGCCTGGAGTGTACACAGTGGGCTAGCGGGCGGGGAGCTGTTTTTT. Amino acids: CAWSVHSGLAGGELFF.